This T cell receptor beta chain was captured by sequencing in a study of response to subunit inactivated influenza vaccine. TCRdb fed the RT-PCR reads into MiXCR, producing one record per CDR3 protein. Of roughly 460,000 distinct CDR3 sequences listed, 9.5% to 12% are singletons. This clonotype was observed many times. CDR1 DFQATT and CDR2 SNEGSKA come from the germline V gene (reference sequence). This CDR3 is 15 amino acids long. J lost 1 base, V lost 2 bases, and 4 bases had no gene match. The receptor was isolated from a man aged 50 or older who received an inactivated influenza vaccine. The sample here was PBMCs from blood, taken 40 to 50 days after vaccination. V gene TRBV20-1 combines with J gene TRBJ2-7, with TRBD1 matching over 11 bases. The CDR3 spells CSARSGTGGSYEQYF. The CDR3 region has the DNA TGCAGTGCTAGATCCGGGACAGGGGGGTCCTACGAGCAGTACTTC.